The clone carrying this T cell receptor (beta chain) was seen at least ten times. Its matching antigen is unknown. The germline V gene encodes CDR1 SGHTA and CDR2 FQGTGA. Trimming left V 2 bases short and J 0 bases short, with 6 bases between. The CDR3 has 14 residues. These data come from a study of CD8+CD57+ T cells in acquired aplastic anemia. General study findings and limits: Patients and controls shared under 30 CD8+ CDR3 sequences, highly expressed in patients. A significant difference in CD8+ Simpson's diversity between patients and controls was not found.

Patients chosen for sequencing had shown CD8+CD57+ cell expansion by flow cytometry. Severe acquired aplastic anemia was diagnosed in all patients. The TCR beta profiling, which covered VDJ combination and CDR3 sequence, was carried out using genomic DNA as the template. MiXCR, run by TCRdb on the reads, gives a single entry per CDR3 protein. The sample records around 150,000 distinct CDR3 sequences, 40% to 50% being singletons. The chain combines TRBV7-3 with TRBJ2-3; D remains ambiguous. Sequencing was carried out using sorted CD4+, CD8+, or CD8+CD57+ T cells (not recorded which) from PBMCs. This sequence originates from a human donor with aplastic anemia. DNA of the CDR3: TGTGCCAGCAGCTTAGGCACTAGCACAGATACGCAGTATTTT. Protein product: CASSLGTSTDTQYF.